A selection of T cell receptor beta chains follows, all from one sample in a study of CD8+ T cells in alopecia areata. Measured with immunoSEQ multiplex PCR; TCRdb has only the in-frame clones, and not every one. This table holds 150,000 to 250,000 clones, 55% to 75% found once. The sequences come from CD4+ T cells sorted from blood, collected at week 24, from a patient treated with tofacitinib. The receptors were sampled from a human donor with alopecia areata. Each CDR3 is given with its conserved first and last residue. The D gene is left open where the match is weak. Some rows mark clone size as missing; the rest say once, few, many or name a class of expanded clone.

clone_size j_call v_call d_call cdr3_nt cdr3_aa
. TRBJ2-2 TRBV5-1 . TGCGCCAGCAGCTTGAGCGGGGAGCTGTTTTTT CASSLSGELFF
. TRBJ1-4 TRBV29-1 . TGCAGCGTTAGGTCCCGGGACATTAATGAAAAACTGTTTTTT CSVRSRDINEKLFF
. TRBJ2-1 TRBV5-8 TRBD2 TGTGCCAGCAGCCCCCCGGGACTAGCGGGAGTGAGTAATGAGCAGTTCTTC CASSPPGLAGVSNEQFF
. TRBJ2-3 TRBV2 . TGTGCCGGAAAGAAGGGGACTAGCACAGATACGCAGTATTTT CAGKKGTSTDTQYF
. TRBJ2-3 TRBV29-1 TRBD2 TGCAGCGTCGGGACTAGCGGGGGGGCTGATACGCAGTATTTT CSVGTSGGADTQYF
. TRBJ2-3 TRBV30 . TGTGCCTGGAGAGGGACGGGAAATACGCAGTATTTT CAWRGTGNTQYF
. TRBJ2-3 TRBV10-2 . TGCGCCAGCAGCGACAGCACAGATACGCAGTATTTT CASSDSTDTQYF
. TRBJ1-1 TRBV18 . TGTGCCAGCTCACCAGACACGGGTGAAGGCACTGAAGCTTTCTTT CASSPDTGEGTEAFF
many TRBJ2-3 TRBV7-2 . TGTGCCAGCAGCTTAAGGGCCTCAGATACGCAGTATTTT CASSLRASDTQYF
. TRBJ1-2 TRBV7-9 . TGTGCCAGCAGCTTAGGTGGAGGCTACACCTTC CASSLGGGYTF
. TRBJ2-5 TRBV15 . TGTGCCACCAGCAGTGGTGAGCGAGGCCAAGAGACCCAGTACTTC CATSSGERGQETQYF
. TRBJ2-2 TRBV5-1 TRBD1 TGCGCCAGCAGCTTGGCCTCGACAGGGGGCGCACATACCGGGGAGCTGTTTTTT CASSLASTGGAHTGELFF
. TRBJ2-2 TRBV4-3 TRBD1 TGCGCCAGCAGCCAAGAGTGGGACAGAAACACCGGGGAGCTGTTTTTT CASSQEWDRNTGELFF
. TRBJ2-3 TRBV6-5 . TGTGCCAGCAGGGGACCCGCGAGAGATACGCAGTATTTT CASRGPARDTQYF
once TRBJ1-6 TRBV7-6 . TGTGCCAGCAGCTTTACAGGGTTGAATTCACCCCTCCACTTT CASSFTGLNSPLHF
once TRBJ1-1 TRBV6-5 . TGTGCCAGCAGATCCAGAGAGTCCACTGAAGCTTTCTTT CASRSRESTEAFF
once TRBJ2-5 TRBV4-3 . TGCGCCAGCAGCCAAGAACCGCCCGTGGGAGGCGGGACCCAGTACTTC CASSQEPPVGGGTQYF
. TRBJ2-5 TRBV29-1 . TGCAGCGTTGAGCTAGCGAAAAAAGGTTCCCAGTACTTC CSVELAKKGSQYF